Listed here is a single T cell receptor beta chain. Its specificity is unknown. This record comes from a study of siplizumab effects on memory and regulatory T cells. Findings and limits, study-wide: Suppressive function of proliferating Tregs from siplizumab cultures was not confirmed. Unstimulated subsets accounted for the mapping of only a minor share of the clones that were alloreactive.

The ends were cut back, 3 bases at V and 8 bases at J, with 17 bases in the middle. The CDR3 is 15 amino acids. From germline, CDR1 is SEHNR and CDR2 FQNEAQ (reference sequence). Produced via immunoSEQ multiplex PCR; TCRdb's table is partial and in-frame only. The sample includes approximately 110,000 clones, about 90% of them seen just once. The receptor was isolated from a human donor in good health. Sequencing used Tregs sorted from blood. The chain uses TRBV7-9 and TRBJ2-1; D may be TRBD2 (5 bases). The CDR3 DNA follows: TGTGCCAGCAGCTTTTTCGGGGTCAGGTCGGATGAGCAGTTCTTC. This gives the protein CASSFFGVRSDEQFF.